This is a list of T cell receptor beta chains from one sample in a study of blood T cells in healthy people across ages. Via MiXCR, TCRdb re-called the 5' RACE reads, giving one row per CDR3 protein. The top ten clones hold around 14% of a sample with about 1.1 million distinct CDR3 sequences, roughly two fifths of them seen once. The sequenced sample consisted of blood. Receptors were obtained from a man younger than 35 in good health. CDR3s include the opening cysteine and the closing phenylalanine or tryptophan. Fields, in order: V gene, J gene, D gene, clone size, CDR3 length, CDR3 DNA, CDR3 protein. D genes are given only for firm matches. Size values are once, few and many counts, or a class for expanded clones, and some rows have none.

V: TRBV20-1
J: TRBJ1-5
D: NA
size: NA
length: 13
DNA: TGCAGTGCTAGAATGGGGGGGGATCAGCCCCAGCATTTT
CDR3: CSARMGGDQPQHF

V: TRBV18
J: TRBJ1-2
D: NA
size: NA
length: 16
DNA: TGTGCCAGCTCACCAACGTCAACCGAAACAGTCGATGGCTACACCTTC
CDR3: CASSPTSTETVDGYTF

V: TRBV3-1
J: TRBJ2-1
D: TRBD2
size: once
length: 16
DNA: TGTGCCAGCAGCCTTACGGGGGGGCCGGTGTTTAATGAGCAGTTCTTC
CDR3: CASSLTGGPVFNEQFF

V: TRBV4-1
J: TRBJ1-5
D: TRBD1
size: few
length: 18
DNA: TGCGCCAGCAGCCTACAGGGGGGGCGAGACCATAGCAATCAGCCCCAGCATTTT
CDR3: CASSLQGGRDHSNQPQHF

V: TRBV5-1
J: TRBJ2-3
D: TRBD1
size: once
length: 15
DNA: TGCGCCAGCAGCTTGGGGGACAGGAGGGCAGATACGCAGTATTTT
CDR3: CASSLGDRRADTQYF

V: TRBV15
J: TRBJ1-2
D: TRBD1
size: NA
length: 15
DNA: TGTGCCACCAGCAGGGCGGGACAGGCCAACTATGGCTACACCTTC
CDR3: CATSRAGQANYGYTF

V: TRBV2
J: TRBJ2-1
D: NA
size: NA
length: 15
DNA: TGTGCCAGCTCTTTTAGACAGGAGCTTTACAATGAGCAGTTCTTC
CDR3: CASSFRQELYNEQFF

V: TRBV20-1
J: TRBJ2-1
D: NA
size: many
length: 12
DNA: TGCAGTGCTAGGTCCGAAGACAATGAGCAGTTCTTC
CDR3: CSARSEDNEQFF

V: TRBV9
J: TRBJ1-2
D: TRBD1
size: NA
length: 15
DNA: TGTGCCAGCAGCGTCTCTGGACAGGTTAACTATGGCTACACCTTC
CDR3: CASSVSGQVNYGYTF

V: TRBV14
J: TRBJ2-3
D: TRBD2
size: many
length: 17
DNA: TGTGCCAGCAGTCACCAAGTGAACCGGGGGGGCTTCGATACGCAGTATTTT
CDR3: CASSHQVNRGGFDTQYF

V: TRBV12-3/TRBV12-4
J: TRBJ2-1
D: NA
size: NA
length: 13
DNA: TGTGCCAGCAGTTTAGCCCCTGAGGATGAGCAGTTCTTC
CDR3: CASSLAPEDEQFF

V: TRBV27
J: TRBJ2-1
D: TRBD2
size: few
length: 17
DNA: TGTGCCAGCAGATCCCGGGGGGGCTCAGGCCCCTTCAATGAGCAGTTCTTC
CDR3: CASRSRGGSGPFNEQFF

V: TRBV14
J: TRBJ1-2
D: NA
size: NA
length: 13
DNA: TGTGCCAGCAGCCAAACCCAGGGGTACGGCTACACCTTC
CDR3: CASSQTQGYGYTF

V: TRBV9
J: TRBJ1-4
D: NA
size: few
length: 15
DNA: TGTGCCAGCAGCGTTGGGACCTTCAGGGGTGAAAAACTGTTTTTT
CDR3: CASSVGTFRGEKLFF

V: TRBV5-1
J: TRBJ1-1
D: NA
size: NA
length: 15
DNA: TGCGCCAGCAGCTTGCAGGGAGCGGAGAACACTGAAGCTTTCTTT
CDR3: CASSLQGAENTEAFF

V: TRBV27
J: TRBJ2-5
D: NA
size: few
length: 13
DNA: TGTGCCAGCAGAGCTTTACAACGAGAGACCCAGTACTTC
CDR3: CASRALQRETQYF